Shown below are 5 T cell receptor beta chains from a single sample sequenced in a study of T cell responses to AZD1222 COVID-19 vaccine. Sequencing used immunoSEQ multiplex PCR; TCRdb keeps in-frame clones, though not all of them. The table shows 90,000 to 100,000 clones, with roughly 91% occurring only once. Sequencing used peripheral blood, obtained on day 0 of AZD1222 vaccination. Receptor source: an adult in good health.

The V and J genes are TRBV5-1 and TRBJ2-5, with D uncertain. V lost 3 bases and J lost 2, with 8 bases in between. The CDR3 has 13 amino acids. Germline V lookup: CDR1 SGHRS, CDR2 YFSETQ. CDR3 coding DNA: TGCGCCAGCAGCTCCTCCCCACAAGAGACCCAGTACTTC. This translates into CASSSSPQETQYF.

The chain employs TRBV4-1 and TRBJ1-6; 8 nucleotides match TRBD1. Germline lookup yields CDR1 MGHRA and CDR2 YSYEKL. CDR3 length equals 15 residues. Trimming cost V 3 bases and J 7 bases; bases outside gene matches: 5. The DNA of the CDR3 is TGCGCCAGCAGCCATCGGACAGGGTTGAATTCACCCCTCCACTTT. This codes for CASSHRTGLNSPLHF.

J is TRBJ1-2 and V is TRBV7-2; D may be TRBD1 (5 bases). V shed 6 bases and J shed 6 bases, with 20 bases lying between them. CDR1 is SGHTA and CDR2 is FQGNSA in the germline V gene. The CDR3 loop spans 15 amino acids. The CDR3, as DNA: TGTGCCAGCAGGTTTTCCTCGGCGGGGACGAATGGCTACACCTTC. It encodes CASRFSSAGTNGYTF. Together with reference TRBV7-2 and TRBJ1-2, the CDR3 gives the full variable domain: GAGVSQSPSNKVTEKGKDVELRCDPISGHTALYWYRQSLGQGLEFLIYFQGNSAPDKSGLPSDRFSAERTGGSVSTLTIQRTQQEDSAVYLCASRFSSAGTNGYTFGSGTRLTVV.

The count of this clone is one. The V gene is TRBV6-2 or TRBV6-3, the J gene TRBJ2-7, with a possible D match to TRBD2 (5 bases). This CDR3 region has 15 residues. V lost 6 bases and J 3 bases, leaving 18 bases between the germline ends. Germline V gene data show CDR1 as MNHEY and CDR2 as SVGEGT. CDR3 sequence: CASSDPGMGLYEQYF. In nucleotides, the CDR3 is TGTGCCAGCAGCGACCCCGGGATGGGCCTCTACGAGCAGTACTTC.

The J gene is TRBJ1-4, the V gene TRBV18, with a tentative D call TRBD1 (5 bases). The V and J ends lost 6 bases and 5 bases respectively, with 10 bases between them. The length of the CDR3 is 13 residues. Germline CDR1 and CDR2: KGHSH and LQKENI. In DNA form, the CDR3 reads TGTGCCAGCTCGCAGAGGACAAATGAAAAACTGTTTTTT. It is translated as CASSQRTNEKLFF. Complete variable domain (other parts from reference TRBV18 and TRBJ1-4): NAGVMQNPRHLVRRRGQEARLRCSPMKGHSHVYWYRQLPEEGLKFMVYLQKENIIDESGMPKERFSAEFPKEGPSILRIQQVVRGDSAAYFCASSQRTNEKLFFGSGTQLSVL.